The 5 T cell receptor beta chains below were found in one sample sequenced in a study of identical twins. TCRdb analysed the 5' RACE reads with MiXCR anew, one entry per CDR3 protein. The sample lists 250,000 to 300,000 distinct CDR3 sequences, roughly 8.7% occurring once. This sample also belongs to another study, concerning yellow fever vaccine responses in identical twins.

Sequenced material: CD8+ T cells sorted from blood. The receptors come from a woman aged 18-29 years in good health.

This clonotype was observed a few times. The genes are TRBV12-3 or TRBV12-4 and TRBJ2-7; D is ambiguous. The CDR3 runs to 14 residues. Trimming pared 3 bases from V and 4 bases from J, leaving 13 bases between. The CDR3: CASSFGTNRYEQYF. CDR3 nucleotides: TGTGCCAGCAGTTTTGGCACGAATCGATACGAGCAGTACTTC.

Many counts were recorded for this clonotype. The V call is TRBV20-1, the J call TRBJ2-4, with a possible D match to TRBD1 (5 bases). CDR1 and CDR2 from the germline V gene are DFQATT and SNEGSKA (reference sequence). The CDR3 sequence is 13 residues long. V lost 6 bases and J lost 2, with 11 bases in between. The CDR3 is CSARTSTKNIQYF. DNA of the CDR3: TGCAGTGCACGGACATCAACCAAAAACATTCAGTACTTC.

This clonotype turned up a few times. The gene calls are TRBV7-3 and TRBJ2-1, with D tentatively TRBD1 or TRBD2 (6 bases each). Germline-derived CDR1 and CDR2 are SGHTA and FQGTGA. V was shortened by 0 bases and J by 8 bases, with 17 bases between the two germline ends. This CDR3 is 16 amino acids long. The CDR3 DNA reads as TGTGCCAGCAGCTTAACGGGGGGCCTCGGGACCGATGAGCAGTTCTTC. Translation: CASSLTGGLGTDEQFF. Based on the CDR3 plus reference TRBV7-3 and TRBJ2-1, the full variable domain is GAGVSQTPSNKVTEKGKYVELRCDPISGHTALYWYRQSLGQGPEFLIYFQGTGAADDSGLPNDRFFAVRPEGSVSTLKIQRTERGDSAVYLCASSLTGGLGTDEQFFGPGTRLTVL.

This clonotype has at least ten counts. The V gene is TRBV2, the J gene TRBJ2-7, with D perhaps matching TRBD1 (5 bases). Looked up from germline, CDR1 is SNHLY and CDR2 is FYNNEI. Between the trimmed V and J ends, which lost 7 bases and 2 bases, there was a span of 9 bases. CDR3 size: 12 residues. The CDR3 here is CASTDRPYEQYF. Written as DNA, the CDR3 is TGTGCCAGCACAGACAGACCCTACGAGCAGTACTTC.

This clonotype has just a few counts. The chain has TRBV7-9 and TRBJ2-4, with D maybe TRBD2 (5 bases). The CDR3 is 16 amino acids. The V end lost 1 base, the J end lost 8 bases, and 18 bases lay between the germline ends. Per germline, CDR1 SEHNR and CDR2 FQNEAQ (reference sequence). This CDR3 is CASSLVGVGVDYIQYF. The CDR3 nucleotides read TGTGCCAGCAGCTTAGTCGGGGTCGGGGTCGATTACATTCAGTACTTC.